Presented here are 17 T cell receptor beta chains from one specimen sequenced in a study of Ad26.COV2.S vaccination and SARS-CoV-2 variants. Treatment denoted: roughly 19 received Ad26.COV2.S at low or high dose, single or two shots; a few received placebo; per-sample allocation not given. The study sampled participants on day 63 after the first vaccine or placebo injection. This table comes from immunoSEQ multiplex PCR, and its TCRdb copy is limited to in-frame clones, with some not included. The data contain 350,000 to 450,000 clones, approximately 83% of them singletons. The sample consisted of peripheral blood, taken in a trial of Ad26.COV2.S vaccine versus placebo. Receptors originate from a person aged 18-65 years who received the Ad26.COV2.S COVID-19 vaccine or a placebo.

The chain combines TRBV6-5 with TRBJ1-2; D is possibly TRBD1 (5 bases). In germline, CDR1 is MNHEY, CDR2 SVGAGI. CDR3 length: 15 residues. V was pared by 6 bases and J by 0 bases, with 14 bases between. CDR3 nucleotide sequence: TGTGCCAGCAGGTTGTTCAGGGAGTCTAACTATGGCTACACCTTC. As protein: CASRLFRESNYGYTF.

This clone appeared once. CDR3 nucleotides: TGTGCCAGCAGGGGAGATACAGGGACAGGACCCTTTTCACCCCTCCACTTT. It encodes CASRGDTGTGPFSPLHF. This chain uses TRBV7-8 with TRBJ1-6; 8 positions agree with TRBD1. This CDR3 spans 17 amino acids. CDR1 and CDR2 (germline): SGHVS, FQNEAQ. The V segment lost 6 bases and the J segment 9 bases; nucleotides outside the gene matches: 16.

The V call is TRBV6-2 or TRBV6-3, the J call TRBJ1-1; possible D gene TRBD1, 6 bases. Germline loops: CDR1 MNHEY, CDR2 SVGEGT. V was cut by 6 bases and J by 8 bases, with 10 bases left in between. The CDR3 totals 11 residues. The CDR3 loop is CASSHGTEAFF. The CDR3 region has the DNA TGTGCCAGCAGCCACGGGACAGAAGCTTTCTTT.

This sequence joins TRBV30 and TRBJ1-1, with D possibly TRBD1 on 5 matching bases. CDR3 size: 11 residues. Trimming left V 7 bases short and J 5 bases short, with 11 bases between. Germline loops: CDR1 GTSNPN, CDR2 SVGIG (reference sequence). CDR3 protein: CAFGAVTEAFF. As DNA, the CDR3 is TGTGCCTTCGGGGCAGTGACTGAAGCTTTCTTT.

This clone has just a few counts. V usage is TRBV9 and J usage is TRBJ2-1; possibly TRBD2 for D (6 bases). The CDR3 covers 15 residues. Trimming pared 3 bases from V and 1 base from J, leaving 11 bases between. Germline CDR1 SGDLS, CDR2 YYNGEE. CDR3 residues: CASSGLGWSYNEQFF. For the CDR3, the DNA is TGTGCCAGCAGCGGACTAGGTTGGTCCTACAATGAGCAGTTCTTC.

CDR3 DNA: TGTGCCAGTAGTATGGAAAGGGGGCGGACTCAGCCCCAGCATTTT. It translates to CASSMERGRTQPQHF. The rearrangement joins TRBV19 to TRBJ1-5; 7 positions agree with TRBD1. This CDR3 comprises 15 residues. The V segment lost 3 bases and the J segment 6 bases; nucleotides outside the gene matches: 8. CDR1 and CDR2 from the germline V gene are LNHDA and SQIVND (reference sequence).

The chain recombines TRBV7-6 with TRBJ1-1, with D tentatively TRBD1 (5 bases). Germline V lookup: CDR1 SGHVS, CDR2 FNYEAQ. This CDR3 is built from 15 residues. V lost 1 base, J lost 4 bases, and 13 bases lay in between. CDR3 sequence (DNA): TGTGCCAGCAGCTTAGGGGGCGGGGGTAGCACTGAAGCTTTCTTT. Protein sequence: CASSLGGGGSTEAFF.

The rearrangement joins TRBV2 to TRBJ1-1, with unresolved D. Between the trimmed V and J ends, which lost 8 bases and 11 bases, there was a span of 15 bases. The CDR3 sequence is 11 residues long. Per germline, CDR1 SNHLY and CDR2 FYNNEI. The CDR3 nucleotides read TGTGCCAGCCGGAACGAGGTCATGGCTTTCTTT. Amino acids: CASRNEVMAFF.

This clone was observed a handful of times. The chain combines TRBV5-4 with TRBJ2-7, with a tentative D call TRBD2 (5 bases). The CDR3 consists of 14 residues. Germline CDR1 and CDR2: SGHNT and YYREEE (reference sequence). The ends were cut back, 3 bases at V and 5 bases at J, with 15 bases in the middle. DNA of the CDR3: TGTGCCAGCAGCTCCCGGGATAGGAGCCACGAGCAGTACTTC. Amino acid sequence: CASSSRDRSHEQYF.

The rearrangement joins TRBV6-9 to TRBJ1-3; no firm D call. CDR1 is MNHGY, CDR2 SVAAGI, per germline. Trimming took off 0 bases at V and 4 bases at J, with 4 bases between the two ends. The CDR3 is 13 amino acids. DNA of the CDR3: TGTGCCAGCAGTTATTCATTCGGAAACACCATATATTTT. Encoded protein: CASSYSFGNTIYF.

V is TRBV21-1 and J is TRBJ2-3; the table's D gene call, TRBD1, was not cross checked with the DNA. TRBV21-1 is an annotated pseudogene. This CDR3 contains 17 residues. The CDR3 loop reads CASSDHSPGQGTDTQYF. As DNA, the CDR3 is TGTGCCAGCAGCGACCATTCACCGGGACAGGGGACAGATACGCAGTATTTT.

The chain combines TRBV6-5 with TRBJ1-1; D uncertain. V shed 6 bases and J shed 2 bases, with 4 bases lying between them. The CDR3 has 11 residues. In germline, CDR1 is MNHEY, CDR2 SVGAGI. Written as DNA, the CDR3 is TGTGCCAGCAGGATAAACACTGAAGCTTTCTTT. Encoded protein: CASRINTEAFF.

The chain's CDR3 is CASSQEADGNQPQHF. CDR3 DNA sequence: TGTGCCAGCAGCCAAGAAGCCGACGGCAATCAGCCCCAGCATTTT. This chain links TRBV4-2 with TRBJ1-5, with D unclear. Germline loops: CDR1 LGHNA, CDR2 YNFKEQ. V lost 0 bases to trimming and J lost 2 bases, with 8 bases between them. This CDR3 contains 15 residues.

This clone was recorded a few times. J is TRBJ2-5 and V is TRBV5-4; D is possibly TRBD1 or TRBD2 (6 bases each). The CDR3 is made up of 16 amino acids. Germline CDR1 SGHNT, CDR2 YYREEE (reference sequence). The V gene lost 4 bases and the J gene lost 2 bases, with 18 bases spanning the gap. The DNA of the CDR3 is TGTGCCAGCAGCCCCCGGGGGCGAGGGAATCAAGAGACCCAGTACTTC. Protein sequence: CASSPRGRGNQETQYF.

The chain joins TRBV7-2 to TRBJ2-7; D is possibly TRBD2 (7 bases). Germline loops: CDR1 SGHTA, CDR2 FQGNSA. V shed 7 bases and J shed 2 bases, with 18 bases lying between them. This CDR3 comprises 15 residues. DNA for the CDR3: TGTGCCAGCAACCCGAGGGGGGGGGTGACCTACGAGCAGTACTTC. Translating it yields CASNPRGGVTYEQYF.

CDR3 in amino acids: CASSVVRGETQYF. The CDR3 nucleotides read TGTGCCAGCAGTGTTGTCAGAGGGGAGACCCAGTACTTC. The rearrangement links TRBV2 to TRBJ2-5, with D maybe TRBD2 (5 bases). Trimming shortened V by 4 bases and J by 5 bases, and 11 bases separated the two germline ends. This CDR3 comprises 13 residues. Looked up from germline, CDR1 is SNHLY and CDR2 is FYNNEI. Using reference TRBV2 and TRBJ2-5 for the parts outside the CDR3, the full variable domain is EPEVTQTPSHQVTQMGQEVILRCVPISNHLYFYWYRQILGQKVEFLVSFYNNEISEKSEIFDDQFSVERPDGSNFTLKIRSTKLEDSAMYFCASSVVRGETQYFGPGTRLLVL.

This chain links TRBV30 with TRBJ2-7; no reliable D call. Germline V gives CDR1 GTSNPN, CDR2 SVGIG (reference sequence). Deletions cut 0 bases from V and 4 bases from J, with 7 bases between. This CDR3 contains 12 residues. Here the CDR3 reads CAWSVVGYEQYF. The DNA of the CDR3 is TGTGCCTGGAGTGTAGTGGGGTACGAGCAGTACTTC.